This T cell receptor beta chain was profiled in a study of cytomegalovirus exposure and HLA in healthy donors. Overall study findings and caveats: Among the sequence variants, a highly shared cluster was likely an artifact of sequencing.

Each donor's status was that of a healthy bone marrow donor. The study ran its PCR with 60 Vbeta and 13 Jbeta primers. Only in-frame clones appear in the TCRdb table, and some are missing; sequencing was by immunoSEQ multiplex PCR. Here the sample spans 100,000 to 150,000 clones, 17% being singletons. V was clipped by 4 bases and J by 1 base, with 10 bases between them. The germline V gene encodes CDR1 MNHNY and CDR2 SVGAGI (reference sequence). The CDR3 spans 14 residues. This clone was counted a few times. The antigen is unknown. Sample: PBMCs. V gene TRBV6-6 combines with J gene TRBJ1-1; D not certain. The receptor comes from a female donor in good health and CMV-seropositive. CDR3 amino acids: CASSSNPGNTEAFF. The CDR3 nucleotides read TGTGCCAGCAGTTCCAATCCAGGGAACACTGAAGCTTTCTTT.